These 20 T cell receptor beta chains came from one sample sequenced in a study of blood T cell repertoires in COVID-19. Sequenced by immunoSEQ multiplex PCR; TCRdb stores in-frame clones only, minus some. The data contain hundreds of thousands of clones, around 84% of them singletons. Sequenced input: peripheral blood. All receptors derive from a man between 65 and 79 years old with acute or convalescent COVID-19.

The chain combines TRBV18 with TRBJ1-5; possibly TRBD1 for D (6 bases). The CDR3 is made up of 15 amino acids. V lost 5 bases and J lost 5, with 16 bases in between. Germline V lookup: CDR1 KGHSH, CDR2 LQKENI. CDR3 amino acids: CASSKVQGHDQPQHF. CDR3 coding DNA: TGTGCCAGCTCAAAGGTCCAGGGGCATGATCAGCCCCAGCATTTT. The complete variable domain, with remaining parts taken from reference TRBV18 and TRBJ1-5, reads NAGVMQNPRHLVRRRGQEARLRCSPMKGHSHVYWYRQLPEEGLKFMVYLQKENIIDESGMPKERFSAEFPKEGPSILRIQQVVRGDSAAYFCASSKVQGHDQPQHFGDGTRLSIL.

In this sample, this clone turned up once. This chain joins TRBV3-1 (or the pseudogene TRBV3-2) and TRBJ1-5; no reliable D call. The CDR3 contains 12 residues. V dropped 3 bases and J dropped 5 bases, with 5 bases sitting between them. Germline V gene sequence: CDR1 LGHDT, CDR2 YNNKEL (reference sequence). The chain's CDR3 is CASSHLDQPQHF. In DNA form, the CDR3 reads TGTGCCAGCAGCCACCTCGATCAGCCCCAGCATTTT.

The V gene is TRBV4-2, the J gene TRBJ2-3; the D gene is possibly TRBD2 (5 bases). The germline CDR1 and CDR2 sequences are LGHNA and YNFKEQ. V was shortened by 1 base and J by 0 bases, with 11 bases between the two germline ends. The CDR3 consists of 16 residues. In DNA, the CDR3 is TGTGCCAGCAGCCAAGTAGGCGGGTGGAGCACAGATACGCAGTATTTT. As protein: CASSQVGGWSTDTQYF.

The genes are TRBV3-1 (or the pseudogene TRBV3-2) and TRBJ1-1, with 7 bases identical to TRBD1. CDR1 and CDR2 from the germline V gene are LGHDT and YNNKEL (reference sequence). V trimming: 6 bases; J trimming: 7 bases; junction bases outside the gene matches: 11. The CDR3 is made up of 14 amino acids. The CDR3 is CASRSADRNNEAFF. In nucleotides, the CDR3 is TGTGCCAGCAGATCAGCGGACAGGAATAATGAAGCTTTCTTT.

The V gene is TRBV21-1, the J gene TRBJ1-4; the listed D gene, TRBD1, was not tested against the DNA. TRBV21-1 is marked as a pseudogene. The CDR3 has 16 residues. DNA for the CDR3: TGTGCCAGCAGCAAAGAGGGTCAGGGGAAGGTTGAAAAACTGTTTTTT. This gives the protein CASSKEGQGKVEKLFF.

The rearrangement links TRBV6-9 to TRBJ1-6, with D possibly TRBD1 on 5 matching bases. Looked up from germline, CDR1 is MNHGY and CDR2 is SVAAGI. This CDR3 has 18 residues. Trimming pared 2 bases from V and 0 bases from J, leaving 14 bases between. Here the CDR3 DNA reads TGTGCCAGCAGTTATGCGGGGACTGCCATCTCCTATAATTCACCCCTCCACTTT. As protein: CASSYAGTAISYNSPLHF.

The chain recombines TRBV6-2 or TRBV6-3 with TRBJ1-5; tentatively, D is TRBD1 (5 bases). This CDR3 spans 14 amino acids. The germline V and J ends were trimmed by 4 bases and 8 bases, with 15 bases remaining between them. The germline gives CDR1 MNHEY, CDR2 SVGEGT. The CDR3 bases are TGTGCCAGCAGTTCAGTGGGAGGGGAGAAGCCCCAGCATTTT. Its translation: CASSSVGGEKPQHF.

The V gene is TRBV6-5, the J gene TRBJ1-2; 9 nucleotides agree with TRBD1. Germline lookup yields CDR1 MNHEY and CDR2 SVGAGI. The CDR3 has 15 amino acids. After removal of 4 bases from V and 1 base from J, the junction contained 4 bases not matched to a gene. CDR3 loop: CASSSGQGFNYGYTF. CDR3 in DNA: TGTGCCAGCAGTTCCGGACAGGGGTTTAACTATGGCTACACCTTC.

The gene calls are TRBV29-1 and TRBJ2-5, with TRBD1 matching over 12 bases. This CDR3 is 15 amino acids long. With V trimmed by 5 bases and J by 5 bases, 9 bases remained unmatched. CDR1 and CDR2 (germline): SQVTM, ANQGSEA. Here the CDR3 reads CSVSMGQGAEETQYF. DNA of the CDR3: TGCAGCGTTAGCATGGGACAGGGGGCTGAGGAGACCCAGTACTTC.

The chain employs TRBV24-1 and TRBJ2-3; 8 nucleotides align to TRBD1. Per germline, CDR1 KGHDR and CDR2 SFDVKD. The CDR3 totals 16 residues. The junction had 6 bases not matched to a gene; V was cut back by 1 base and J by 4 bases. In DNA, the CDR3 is TGTGCCACCAGTGATTTTGGCAGGGGGCGTGCAGATACGCAGTATTTT. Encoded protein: CATSDFGRGRADTQYF.

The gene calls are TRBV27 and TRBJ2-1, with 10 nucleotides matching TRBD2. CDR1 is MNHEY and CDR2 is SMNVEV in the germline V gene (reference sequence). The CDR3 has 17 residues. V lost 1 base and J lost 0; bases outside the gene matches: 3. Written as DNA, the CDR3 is TGTGCCAGCAGTTTATGGCCTAGCGGGAGCTCCTACAATGAGCAGTTCTTC. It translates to CASSLWPSGSSYNEQFF.

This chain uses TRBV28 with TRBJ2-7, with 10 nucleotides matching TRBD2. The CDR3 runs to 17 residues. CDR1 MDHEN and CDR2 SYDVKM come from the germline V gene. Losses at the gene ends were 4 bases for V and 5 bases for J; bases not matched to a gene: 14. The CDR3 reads CASSSLGSGRADDEQYF. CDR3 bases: TGTGCCAGCAGTTCCTTGGGGAGCGGGAGGGCAGACGACGAGCAGTACTTC.

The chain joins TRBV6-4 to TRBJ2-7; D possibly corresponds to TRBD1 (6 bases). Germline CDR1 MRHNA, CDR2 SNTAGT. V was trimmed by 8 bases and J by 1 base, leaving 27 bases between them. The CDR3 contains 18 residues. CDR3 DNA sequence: TGTGCCAGCCGACCGGGACACTCGTTCAATGGGGAGTCCTACGAGCAGTACTTC. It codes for CASRPGHSFNGESYEQYF.

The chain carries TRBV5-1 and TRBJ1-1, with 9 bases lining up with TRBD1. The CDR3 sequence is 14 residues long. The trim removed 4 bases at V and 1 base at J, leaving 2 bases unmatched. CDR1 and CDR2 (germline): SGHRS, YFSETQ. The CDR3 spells CASSPGQGNTEAFF. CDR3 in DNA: TGCGCCAGCAGCCCGGGACAGGGGAACACTGAAGCTTTCTTT.

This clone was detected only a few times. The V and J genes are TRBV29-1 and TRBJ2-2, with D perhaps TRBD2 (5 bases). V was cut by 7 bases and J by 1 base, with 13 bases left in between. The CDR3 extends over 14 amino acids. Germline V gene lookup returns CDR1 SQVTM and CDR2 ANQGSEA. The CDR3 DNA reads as TGCAGCGCCGTAGCGAGCTTGAACACCGGGGAGCTGTTTTTT. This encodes CSAVASLNTGELFF.

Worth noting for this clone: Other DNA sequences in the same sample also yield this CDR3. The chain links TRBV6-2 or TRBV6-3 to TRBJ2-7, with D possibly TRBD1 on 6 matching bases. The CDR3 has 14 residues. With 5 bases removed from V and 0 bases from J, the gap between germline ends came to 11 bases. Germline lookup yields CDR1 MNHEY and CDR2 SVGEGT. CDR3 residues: CASSTTGGSYEQYF. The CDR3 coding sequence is TGTGCCAGCAGTACGACAGGAGGCTCCTACGAGCAGTACTTC.

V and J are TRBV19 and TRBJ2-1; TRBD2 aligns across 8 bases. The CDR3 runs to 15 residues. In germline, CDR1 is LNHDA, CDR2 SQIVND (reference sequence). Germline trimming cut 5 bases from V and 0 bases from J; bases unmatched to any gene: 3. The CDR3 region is CASSVAGGSYNEQFF. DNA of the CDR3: TGTGCCAGTAGTGTGGCGGGAGGCTCCTACAATGAGCAGTTCTTC. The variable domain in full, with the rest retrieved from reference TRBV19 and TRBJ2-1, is DGGITQSPKYLFRKEGQNVTLSCEQNLNHDAMYWYRQDPGQGLRLIYYSQIVNDFQKGDIAEGYSVSREKKESFPLTVTSAQKNPTAFYLCASSVAGGSYNEQFFGPGTRLTVL.

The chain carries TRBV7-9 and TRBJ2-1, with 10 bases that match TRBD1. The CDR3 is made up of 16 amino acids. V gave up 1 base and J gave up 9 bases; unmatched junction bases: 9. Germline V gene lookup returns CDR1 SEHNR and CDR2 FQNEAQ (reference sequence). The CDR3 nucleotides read TGTGCCAGCAGCTTAGGCAGACAGGGGGCAAAGACTGAGCAGTTCTTC. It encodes CASSLGRQGAKTEQFF.

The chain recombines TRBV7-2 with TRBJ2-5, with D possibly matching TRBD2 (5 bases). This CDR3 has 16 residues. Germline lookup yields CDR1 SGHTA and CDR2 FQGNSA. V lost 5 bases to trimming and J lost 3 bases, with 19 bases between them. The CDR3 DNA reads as TGTGCCAGCAGCCCGAGGGCAACTAGGCTAAAAGAGACCCAGTACTTC. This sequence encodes CASSPRATRLKETQYF.

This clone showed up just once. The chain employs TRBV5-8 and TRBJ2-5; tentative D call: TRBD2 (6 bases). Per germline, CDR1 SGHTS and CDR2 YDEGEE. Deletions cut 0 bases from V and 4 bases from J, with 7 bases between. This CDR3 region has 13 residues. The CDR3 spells CASSLGLGETQYF. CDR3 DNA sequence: TGTGCCAGCAGCTTGGGACTAGGAGAGACCCAGTACTTC. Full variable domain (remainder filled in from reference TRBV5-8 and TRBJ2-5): EAGVTQSPTHLIKTRGQQATLRCSPISGHTSVYWYQQALGLGLQFLLWYDEGEERNRGNFPPRFSGRQFPNYSSELNVNALELEDSALYLCASSLGLGETQYFGPGTRLLVL.